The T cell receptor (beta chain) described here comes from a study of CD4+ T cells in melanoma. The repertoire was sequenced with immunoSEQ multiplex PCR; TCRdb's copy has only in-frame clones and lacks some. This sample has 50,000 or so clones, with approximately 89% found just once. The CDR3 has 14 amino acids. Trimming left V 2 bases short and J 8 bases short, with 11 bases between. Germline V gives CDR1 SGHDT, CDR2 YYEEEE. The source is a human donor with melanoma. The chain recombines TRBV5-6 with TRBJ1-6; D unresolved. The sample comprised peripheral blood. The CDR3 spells CASSFDADYSPLHF. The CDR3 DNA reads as TGTGCCAGCAGCTTCGACGCAGACTATTCACCCCTCCACTTT.